This entry describes one T cell receptor (beta chain). The antigen remains unidentified. These data belong to a study of early T cells in non-severe SARS-CoV-2 infection. Across the whole study: Unsorted whole blood bulk RNA was sequenced, with unpaired chains. The study's findings and limits: CD4 and private specificities were missed by VDJdb matching, which favored anti-spike CD8 responses.

The CDR3 is 16 amino acids. Trimming left V 5 bases short and J 2 bases short, with 15 bases between. Unique molecular identifiers were affixed to single, distinct cDNA molecules. TCRdb independently ran MiXCR on the 5' RACE reads; one entry per CDR3 protein. The data show about 99,000 distinct CDR3 sequences, with around 16% seen just once and about 1.3% held by the top ten. The chain has TRBV12-3 or TRBV12-4 and TRBJ2-2; possibly TRBD1 for D (6 bases). The sequence came from an adult who was a healthcare worker with PCR-confirmed SARS-CoV-2 infection or an uninfected control (not recorded which). Source material: whole blood. CDR3 residues: CASSPRAGANTGELFF. Written as DNA, the CDR3 is TGTGCCAGCAGTCCTCGGGCAGGGGCCAACACCGGGGAGCTGTTTTTT.